Shown below are 6 T cell receptor beta chains from a single sample sequenced in a study of Graves' ophthalmopathy and Graves' hyperthyroidism (dated by TCRdb to between 2017 and 2018). The sequencer listed for this sample is Illumina HiSeq 2000. TCR beta CDR3 regions were amplified from RNA transcripts for repertoire sequencing. The first round of RT-PCR was done with HTBI primers and the Qiagen OneStep RT-PCR kit, and was followed by a second round of multiplex PCR, then size selection and purification. Using fastp at Q25 and MiXCR, TCRdb reprocessed the public reads and kept productive beta chains. Merged by CDR3 protein, the rows form single entries marked with the most common genes and DNA. This sample comprises over a million distinct CDR3 sequences, around a third of them detected only once. In total, the top ten clones hold around 10% of the sample. The material sequenced was peripheral blood or thyroid tissue (not recorded which). These receptors all stem from an adult man with Graves' hyperthyroidism.

V usage is TRBV5-1 and J usage is TRBJ1-2, with D perhaps TRBD1 (5 bases). The germline V gene encodes CDR1 SGHRS and CDR2 YFSETQ. The germline V and J ends were trimmed by 0 bases and 4 bases, with 16 bases remaining between them. CDR3 size: 16 residues. CDR3 amino acids: CASSLVGAAVGYGYTF. Here the CDR3 DNA reads TGCGCCAGCAGCTTGGTAGGGGCAGCGGTCGGCTATGGCTACACCTTC. The variable domain in full, with the rest retrieved from reference TRBV5-1 and TRBJ1-2, is KAGVTQTPRYLIKTRGQQVTLSCSPISGHRSVSWYQQTPGQGLQFLFEYFSETQRNKGNFPGRFSGRQFSNSRSEMNVSTLELGDSALYLCASSLVGAAVGYGYTFGSGTRLTVV.

This clonotype has only a few counts. A much larger clone differs from this one at a single base, so this may be a read error. This chain uses TRBV7-2 with TRBJ2-5; perhaps TRBD1 as D (6 bases). This CDR3 is built from 15 residues. The germline V and J ends were trimmed by 4 bases and 6 bases, with 18 bases remaining between them. The V gene's germline CDR1 is SGHTA and CDR2 FQGNSA. The CDR3 nucleotides read TGTGCCAGCAGCTACGTTGGGGGCTCCCGGAAGACCCAGTACTTC. Residues: CASSYVGGSRKTQYF.

This clonotype appeared a few times. The chain uses TRBV20-1 and TRBJ2-7; D remains unclear. The CDR3 contains 12 residues. Between the trimmed V and J ends, which lost 5 bases and 2 bases, there was a span of 10 bases. Germline values: CDR1 DFQATT, CDR2 SNEGSKA (reference sequence). CDR3 in amino acids: CSAYFLPYEQYF. The DNA of the CDR3 is TGCAGTGCTTACTTTTTACCCTACGAGCAGTACTTC.

This chain connects TRBV10-1 to TRBJ1-5; 9 bases are shared with TRBD1. With 4 bases clipped from V and 7 bases from J, the junction kept 8 bases outside the gene matches. From germline, CDR1 is WNHNN and CDR2 SYGVQD (reference sequence). The CDR3 extends over 15 amino acids. The CDR3 is CASSGGQGPRQPQHF. The CDR3 DNA reads as TGCGCCAGCAGTGGAGGACAGGGGCCACGGCAGCCCCAGCATTTT.

This clonotype was detected only a few times. V and J are TRBV30 and TRBJ2-5, with D possibly TRBD1 on 6 matching bases. Looked up from germline, CDR1 is GTSNPN and CDR2 is SVGIG (reference sequence). With 2 bases removed from V and 4 bases from J, the gap between germline ends came to 20 bases. The CDR3 spans 16 residues. CDR3 in DNA: TGTGCCTGGAGTTTCGTACAGGGCCTCATCGGAGAGACCCAGTACTTC. This encodes CAWSFVQGLIGETQYF.

This clonotype was observed many times. Written as DNA, the CDR3 is TGTGCCAGCAGCCCCCCCGGCGGGGAGTACGAGCAGTACTTC. It encodes CASSPPGGEYEQYF. This chain uses TRBV7-9 with TRBJ2-7, with a possible D match to TRBD2 (6 bases). V was cut by 5 bases and J by 4 bases, with 15 bases left in between. In germline, CDR1 is SEHNR, CDR2 FQNEAQ (reference sequence). The CDR3 is made up of 14 amino acids.